The rows below give T cell receptor beta chains drawn from one sample of a study of blood T cell repertoires in COVID-19. TCRdb's copy holds only in-frame clones and misses some; the assay was immunoSEQ multiplex PCR. The sample has 410,000 or so clones, 86% seen once. Sequencing was performed on peripheral blood. Source of these receptors: a woman aged 25 to 39 with active or convalescent COVID-19. The CDR3 runs from the conserved cysteine through the conserved F or W. The D gene is left open where the match is weak.

v_call	d_call	j_call	cdr3_aa	cdr3_nt
TRBV20-1	-	TRBJ1-4	CSADSLSGLFF	TGCAGTGCCGATAGTTTATCGGGACTGTTTTTT
TRBV6-4	TRBD2	TRBJ2-2	CASSEGRDTGELFF	TGTGCCAGCAGTGAGGGGAGGGACACCGGGGAGCTGTTTTTT
TRBV18	-	TRBJ1-2	CASSPFSGEDGYTF	TGTGCCAGCTCACCTTTTTCAGGGGAAGATGGCTACACCTTC
TRBV7-9	-	TRBJ1-4	CASSLDRTNEKLFF	TGTGCCAGCAGCTTAGACAGAACTAATGAAAAACTGTTTTTT
TRBV7-6	-	TRBJ2-2	CASSLAGMGNTGELFF	TGTGCCAGCAGCTTGGCGGGAATGGGGAACACCGGGGAGCTGTTTTTT
TRBV5-1	TRBD1	TRBJ2-2	CASSSGQPNTGELFF	TGCGCCAGCAGCTCGGGACAGCCGAACACCGGGGAGCTGTTTTTT
TRBV29-1	TRBD1	TRBJ2-2	CSVWVVGQGADTGELFF	TGCAGCGTGTGGGTAGTGGGTCAGGGGGCGGACACCGGGGAGCTGTTTTTT
TRBV5-1	TRBD2	TRBJ2-5	CASSGTSGGALQETQYF	TGCGCCAGCAGCGGGACTAGCGGGGGAGCCCTCCAAGAGACCCAGTACTTC
TRBV5-6	TRBD1	TRBJ1-6	CASRDSRLSSYNSPLHF	TGTGCCAGCCGGGACAGCCGTTTAAGCTCCTATAATTCACCCCTCCACTTT
TRBV6-5	TRBD1	TRBJ1-2	CASSPPDRVGGYTF	TGTGCCAGCAGTCCCCCGGACAGGGTAGGTGGCTACACCTTC
TRBV4-1	TRBD2	TRBJ2-1	CASSQGLAGGRGNEQFF	TGCGCCAGCAGCCAAGGACTAGCGGGAGGACGAGGCAATGAGCAGTTCTTC
TRBV9	-	TRBJ1-1	CASSVGSGPLGTEAFF	TGTGCCAGCAGCGTAGGATCAGGGCCCTTAGGCACTGAAGCTTTCTTT
TRBV5-5	-	TRBJ1-2	CASNKQSDYGYTF	TGTGCCAGCAACAAACAGTCGGACTATGGCTACACCTTC
TRBV4-1	-	TRBJ1-2	CASSQVSGTNYGYTF	TGCGCCAGCAGCCAAGTGTCCGGGACAAACTATGGCTACACCTTC
TRBV10-3	TRBD1	TRBJ2-1	CASNRGGDNEQFF	TGTGCCTCAAACAGGGGCGGAGACAATGAGCAGTTCTTC
TRBV4-1	-	TRBJ2-5	CASSLTGEQETQYF	TGCGCCAGCAGCCTCACGGGGGAGCAAGAGACCCAGTACTTC